This section outlines one TCR beta chain sequence together with its context. Its cognate antigen is unknown. Germline lookup yields CDR1 SEHNR and CDR2 FQNEAQ (reference sequence). V was cut by 1 base and J by 7 bases, with 11 bases left in between. CDR3 length: 15 residues. These data originate in a study of cytomegalovirus exposure and HLA in healthy donors. Study-level results: A prior analysis recorded that most TCR beta V segments were productive about 87% or about 30% of the time. Under in vitro conditions, a few CMV-associated chains were confirmed as specific for CMV antigens. The classifier reportedly diagnosed cytomegalovirus status with high specificity and sensitivity.

The PCR employed 60 Vbeta primers together with 13 Jbeta primers. Using immunoSEQ multiplex PCR, the repertoire was profiled, and TCRdb retains in-frame clones only, with some absent. The sample has under 200,000 clones, approximately 73% seen once. Healthy bone marrow donors made up the donor group. Sequencing was done on a sample of PBMCs. The TCR sequence derives from a man aged 50-60 years in good health and CMV-seronegative. V usage is TRBV7-9 and J usage is TRBJ1-6; maybe TRBD1 (6 bases). The CDR3 DNA follows: TGTGCCAGCAGCTTAGGTCGGGGACACAATTCACCCCTCCACTTT. This translates into CASSLGRGHNSPLHF. The variable domain in full, with the rest retrieved from reference TRBV7-9 and TRBJ1-6, is DTGVSQNPRHKITKRGQNVTFRCDPISEHNRLYWYRQTLGQGPEFLTYFQNEAQLEKSRLLSDRFSAERPKGSFSTLEIQRTEQGDSAMYLCASSLGRGHNSPLHFGNGTRLTVT.